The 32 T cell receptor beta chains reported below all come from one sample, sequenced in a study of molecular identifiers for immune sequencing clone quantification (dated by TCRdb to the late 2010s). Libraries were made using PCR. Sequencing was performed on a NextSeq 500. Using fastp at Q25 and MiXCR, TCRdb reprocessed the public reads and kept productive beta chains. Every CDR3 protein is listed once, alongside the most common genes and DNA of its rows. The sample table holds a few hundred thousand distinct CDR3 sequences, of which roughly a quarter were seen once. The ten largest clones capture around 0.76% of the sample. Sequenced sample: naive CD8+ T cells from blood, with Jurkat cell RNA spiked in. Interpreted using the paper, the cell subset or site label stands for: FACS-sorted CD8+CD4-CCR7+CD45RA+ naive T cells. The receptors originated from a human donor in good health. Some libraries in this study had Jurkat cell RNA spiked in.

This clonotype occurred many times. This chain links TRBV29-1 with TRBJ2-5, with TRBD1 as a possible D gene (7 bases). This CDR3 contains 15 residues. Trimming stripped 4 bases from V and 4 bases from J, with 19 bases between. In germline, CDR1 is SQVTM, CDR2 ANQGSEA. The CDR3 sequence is CSVVLRDSHLETQYF. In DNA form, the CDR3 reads TGCAGCGTTGTGCTGCGGGACAGTCACTTAGAGACCCAGTACTTC.

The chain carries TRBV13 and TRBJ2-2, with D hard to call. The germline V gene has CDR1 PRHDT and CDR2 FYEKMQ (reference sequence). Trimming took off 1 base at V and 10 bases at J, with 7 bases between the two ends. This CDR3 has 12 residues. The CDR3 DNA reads TGTGCCAGCAGCTTAGAAACAATGGAGCTGTTTTTT. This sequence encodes CASSLETMELFF.

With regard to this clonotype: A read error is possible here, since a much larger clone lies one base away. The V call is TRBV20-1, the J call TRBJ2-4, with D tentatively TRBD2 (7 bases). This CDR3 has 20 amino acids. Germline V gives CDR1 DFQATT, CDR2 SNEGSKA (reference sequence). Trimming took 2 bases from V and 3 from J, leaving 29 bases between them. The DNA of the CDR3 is TGCAGTGCTAGACGCCCATACCATTTGGACGGGGGGCTGAGCAAAAACATTCAGTACTTC. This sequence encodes CSARRPYHLDGGLSKNIQYF.

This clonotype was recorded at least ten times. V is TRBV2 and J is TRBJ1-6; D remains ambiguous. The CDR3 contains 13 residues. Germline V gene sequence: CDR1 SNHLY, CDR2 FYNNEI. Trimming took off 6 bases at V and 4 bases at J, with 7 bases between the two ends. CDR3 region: CASRGEYNSPLHF. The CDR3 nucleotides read TGTGCCAGCAGAGGAGAATATAATTCACCCCTCCACTTT.

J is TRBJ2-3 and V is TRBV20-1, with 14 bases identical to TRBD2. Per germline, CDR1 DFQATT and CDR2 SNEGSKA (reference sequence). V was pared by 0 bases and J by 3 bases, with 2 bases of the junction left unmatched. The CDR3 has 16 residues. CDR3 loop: CSARDGTSGSTDTQYF. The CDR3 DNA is TGCAGTGCTAGAGACGGGACTAGCGGGAGTACAGATACGCAGTATTTT.

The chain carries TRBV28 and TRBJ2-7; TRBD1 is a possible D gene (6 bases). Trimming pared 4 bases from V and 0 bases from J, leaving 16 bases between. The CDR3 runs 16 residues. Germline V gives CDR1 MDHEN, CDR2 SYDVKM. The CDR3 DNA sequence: TGTGCCAGCAGTTACCCCCTCACAGGGACCTCCTACGAGCAGTACTTC. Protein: CASSYPLTGTSYEQYF.

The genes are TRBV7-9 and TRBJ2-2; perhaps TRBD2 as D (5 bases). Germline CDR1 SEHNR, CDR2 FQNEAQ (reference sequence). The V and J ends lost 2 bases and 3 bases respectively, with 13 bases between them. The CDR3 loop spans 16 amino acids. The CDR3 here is CASSLFASSDTGELFF. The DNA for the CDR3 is TGTGCCAGCAGCTTATTTGCTAGCTCTGACACCGGGGAGCTGTTTTTT.

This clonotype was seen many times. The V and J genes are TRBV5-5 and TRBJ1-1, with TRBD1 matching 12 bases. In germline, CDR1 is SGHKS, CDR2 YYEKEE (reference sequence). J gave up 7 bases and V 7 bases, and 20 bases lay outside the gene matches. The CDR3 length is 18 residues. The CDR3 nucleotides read TGTGCCAGCGTATTGCTACCACCGGGACAGGGGGCAAGTGGTGAAGCTTTCTTT. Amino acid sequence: CASVLLPPGQGASGEAFF.

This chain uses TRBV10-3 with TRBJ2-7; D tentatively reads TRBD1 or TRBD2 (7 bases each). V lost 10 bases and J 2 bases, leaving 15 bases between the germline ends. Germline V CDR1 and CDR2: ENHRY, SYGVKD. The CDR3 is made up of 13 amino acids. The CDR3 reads CATFRGGAYEQYF. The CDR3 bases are TGTGCCACCTTCAGGGGGGGGGCCTACGAGCAGTACTTC.

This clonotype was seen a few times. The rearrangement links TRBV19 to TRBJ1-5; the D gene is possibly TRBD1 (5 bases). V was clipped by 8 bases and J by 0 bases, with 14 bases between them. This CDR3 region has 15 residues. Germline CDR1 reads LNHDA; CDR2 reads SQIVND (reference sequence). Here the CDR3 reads CASWNGDVSNQPQHF. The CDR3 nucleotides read TGTGCCAGTTGGAACGGGGACGTTAGCAATCAGCCCCAGCATTTT.

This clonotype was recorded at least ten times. The CDR3 nucleotides are TGCAGTGCTAGGGGCTCCGTAGCACCACGAATTGATACGCAGTATTTT. It encodes CSARGSVAPRIDTQYF. The chain recombines TRBV20-1 with TRBJ2-3; D is uncertain. Germline assignment: CDR1 DFQATT and CDR2 SNEGSKA (reference sequence). Trimming removed 3 bases from V and 6 bases from J, with 22 bases in between. This CDR3 is built from 16 residues.

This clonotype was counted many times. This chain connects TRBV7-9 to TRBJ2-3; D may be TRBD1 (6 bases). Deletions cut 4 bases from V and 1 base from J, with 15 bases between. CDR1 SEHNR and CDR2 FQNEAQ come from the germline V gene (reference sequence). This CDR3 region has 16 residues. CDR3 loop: CASSSRDIARTDTQYF. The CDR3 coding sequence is TGTGCCAGCAGCTCACGGGACATCGCGCGCACAGATACGCAGTATTTT.

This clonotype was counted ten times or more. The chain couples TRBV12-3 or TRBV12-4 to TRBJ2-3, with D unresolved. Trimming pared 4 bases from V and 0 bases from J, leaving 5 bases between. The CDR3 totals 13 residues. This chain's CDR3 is CASSWVSTDTQYF. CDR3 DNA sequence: TGTGCCAGCAGTTGGGTTAGCACAGATACGCAGTATTTT.

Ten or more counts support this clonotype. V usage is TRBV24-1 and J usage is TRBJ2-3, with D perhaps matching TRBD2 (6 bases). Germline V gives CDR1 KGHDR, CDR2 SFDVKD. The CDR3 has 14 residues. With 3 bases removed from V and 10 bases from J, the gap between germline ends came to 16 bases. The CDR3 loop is CATSDNGTPRPQYF. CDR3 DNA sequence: TGTGCCACCAGTGATAATGGGACTCCTAGGCCGCAGTATTTT.

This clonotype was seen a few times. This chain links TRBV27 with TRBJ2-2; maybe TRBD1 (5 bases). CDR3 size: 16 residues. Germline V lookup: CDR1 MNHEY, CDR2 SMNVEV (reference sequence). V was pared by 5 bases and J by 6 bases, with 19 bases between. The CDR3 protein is CASSPLGVTRAGELFF. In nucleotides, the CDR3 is TGTGCCAGCAGTCCGCTAGGGGTTACCCGGGCCGGGGAGCTGTTTTTT.

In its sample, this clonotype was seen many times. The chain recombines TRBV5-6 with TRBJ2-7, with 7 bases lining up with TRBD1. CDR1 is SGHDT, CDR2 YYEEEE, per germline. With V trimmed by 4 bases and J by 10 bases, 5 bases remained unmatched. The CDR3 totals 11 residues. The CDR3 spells CASSLGQDQYF. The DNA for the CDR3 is TGTGCCAGCAGCCTAGGACAGGATCAGTACTTC.

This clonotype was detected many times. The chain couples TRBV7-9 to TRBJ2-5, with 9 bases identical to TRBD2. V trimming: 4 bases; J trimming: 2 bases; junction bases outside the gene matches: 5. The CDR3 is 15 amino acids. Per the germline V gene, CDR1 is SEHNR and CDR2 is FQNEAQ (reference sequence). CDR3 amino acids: CASSSMREGQETQYF. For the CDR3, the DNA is TGTGCCAGCAGCTCCATGCGGGAGGGGCAAGAGACCCAGTACTTC. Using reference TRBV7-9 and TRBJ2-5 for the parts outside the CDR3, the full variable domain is DTGVSQNPRHKITKRGQNVTFRCDPISEHNRLYWYRQTLGQGPEFLTYFQNEAQLEKSRLLSDRFSAERPKGSFSTLEIQRTEQGDSAMYLCASSSMREGQETQYFGPGTRLLVL.

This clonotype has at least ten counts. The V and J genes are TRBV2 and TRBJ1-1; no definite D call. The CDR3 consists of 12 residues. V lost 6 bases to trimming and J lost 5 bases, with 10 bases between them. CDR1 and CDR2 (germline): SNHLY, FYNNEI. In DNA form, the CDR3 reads TGTGCCAGCAGACCCATAGGGACTGAAGCTTTCTTT. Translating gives CASRPIGTEAFF.

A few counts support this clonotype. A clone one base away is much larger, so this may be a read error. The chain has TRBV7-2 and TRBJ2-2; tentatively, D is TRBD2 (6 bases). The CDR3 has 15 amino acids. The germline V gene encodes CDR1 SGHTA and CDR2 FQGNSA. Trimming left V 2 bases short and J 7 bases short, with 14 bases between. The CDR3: CASSLLCAGSGELFF. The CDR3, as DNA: TGTGCCAGCAGCTTACTCTGCGCGGGAAGCGGGGAGCTGTTTTTT. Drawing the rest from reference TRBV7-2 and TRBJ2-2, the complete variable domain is GAGVSQSPSNKVTEKGKDVELRCDPISGHTALYWYRQSLGQGLEFLIYFQGNSAPDKSGLPSDRFSAERTGGSVSTLTIQRTQQEDSAVYLCASSLLCAGSGELFFGEGSRLTVL.

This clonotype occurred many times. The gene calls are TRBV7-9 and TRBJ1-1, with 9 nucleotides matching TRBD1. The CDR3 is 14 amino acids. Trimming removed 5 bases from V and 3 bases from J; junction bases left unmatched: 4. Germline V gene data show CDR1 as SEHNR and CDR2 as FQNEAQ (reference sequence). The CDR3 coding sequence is TGTGCCAGCAGCCTACAGGGGGCCCACACTGAAGCTTTCTTT. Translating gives CASSLQGAHTEAFF.

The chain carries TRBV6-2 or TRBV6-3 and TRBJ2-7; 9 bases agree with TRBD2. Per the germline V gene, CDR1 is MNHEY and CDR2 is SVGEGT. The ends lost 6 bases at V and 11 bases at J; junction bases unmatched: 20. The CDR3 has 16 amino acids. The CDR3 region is CASSTPTGLAEFVEYF. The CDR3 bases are TGTGCCAGCAGCACCCCAACGGGACTAGCAGAGTTTGTGGAGTACTTC.

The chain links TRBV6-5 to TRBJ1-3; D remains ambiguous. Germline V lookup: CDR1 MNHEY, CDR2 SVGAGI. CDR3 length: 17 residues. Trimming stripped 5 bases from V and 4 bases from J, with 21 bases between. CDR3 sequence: CASSPHDPAGAGNTIYF. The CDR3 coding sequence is TGTGCCAGCAGTCCGCATGACCCGGCCGGAGCGGGAAACACCATATATTTT.

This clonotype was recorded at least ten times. The CDR3 sequence is CASSDRDRPYEQYF. The CDR3 DNA is TGCGCCAGCAGCGACCGGGACAGACCCTACGAGCAGTACTTC. V usage is TRBV4-3 and J usage is TRBJ2-7, with 7 bases fitting TRBD1. This CDR3 is 14 amino acids long. V trimming: 5 bases; J trimming: 2 bases; junction bases outside the gene matches: 6. Germline V gene sequence: CDR1 LGHNA, CDR2 YSLEER.

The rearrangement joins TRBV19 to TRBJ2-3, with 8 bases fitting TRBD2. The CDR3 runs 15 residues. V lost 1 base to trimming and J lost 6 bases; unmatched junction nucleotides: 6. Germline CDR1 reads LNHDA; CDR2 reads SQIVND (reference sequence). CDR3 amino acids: CASSIGTSGWDTQYF. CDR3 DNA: TGTGCCAGTAGTATAGGCACTAGCGGTTGGGATACGCAGTATTTT. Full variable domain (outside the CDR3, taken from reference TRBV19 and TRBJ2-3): DGGITQSPKYLFRKEGQNVTLSCEQNLNHDAMYWYRQDPGQGLRLIYYSQIVNDFQKGDIAEGYSVSREKKESFPLTVTSAQKNPTAFYLCASSIGTSGWDTQYFGPGTRLTVL.

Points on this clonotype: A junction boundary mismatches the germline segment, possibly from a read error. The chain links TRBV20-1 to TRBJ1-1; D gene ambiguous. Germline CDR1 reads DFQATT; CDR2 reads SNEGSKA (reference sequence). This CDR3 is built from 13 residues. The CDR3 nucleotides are TGCTGTGCTAGATCCCCGGTGAACACTGAAGCTTTCTTT. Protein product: CCARSPVNTEAFF.

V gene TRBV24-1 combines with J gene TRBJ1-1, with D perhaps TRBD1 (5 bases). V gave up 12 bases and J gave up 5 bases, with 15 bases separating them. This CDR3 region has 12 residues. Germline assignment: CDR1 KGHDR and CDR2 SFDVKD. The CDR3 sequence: CAAGTRGTEAFF. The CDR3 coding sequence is TGTGCCGCAGGGACTCGGGGGACTGAAGCTTTCTTT.

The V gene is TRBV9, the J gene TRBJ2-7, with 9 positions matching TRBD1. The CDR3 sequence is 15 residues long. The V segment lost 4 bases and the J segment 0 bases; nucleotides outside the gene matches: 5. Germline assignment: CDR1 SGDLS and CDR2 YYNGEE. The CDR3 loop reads CASSPGTGYSYEQYF. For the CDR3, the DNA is TGTGCCAGCAGCCCAGGGACAGGGTACTCCTACGAGCAGTACTTC.

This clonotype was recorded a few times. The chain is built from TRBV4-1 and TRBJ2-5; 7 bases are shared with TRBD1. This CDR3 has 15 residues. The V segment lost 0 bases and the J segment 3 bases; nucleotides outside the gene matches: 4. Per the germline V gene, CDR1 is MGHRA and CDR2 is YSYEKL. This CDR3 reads CASSQETGIEETQYF. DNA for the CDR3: TGCGCCAGCAGCCAAGAGACAGGGATAGAAGAGACCCAGTACTTC.

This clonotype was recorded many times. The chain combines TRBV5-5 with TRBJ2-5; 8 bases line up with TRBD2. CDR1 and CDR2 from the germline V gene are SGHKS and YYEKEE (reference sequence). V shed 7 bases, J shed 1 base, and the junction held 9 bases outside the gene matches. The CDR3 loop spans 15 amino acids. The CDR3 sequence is CASRRGLAGQETQYF. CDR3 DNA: TGTGCCAGCCGCCGGGGGCTAGCGGGCCAAGAGACCCAGTACTTC.

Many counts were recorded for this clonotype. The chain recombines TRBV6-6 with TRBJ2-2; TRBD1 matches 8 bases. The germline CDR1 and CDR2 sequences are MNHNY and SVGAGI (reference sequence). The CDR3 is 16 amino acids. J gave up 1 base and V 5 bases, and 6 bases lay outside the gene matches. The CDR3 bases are TGTGCCAGCAGTCTCCCAGGGGGCAGGAACACCGGGGAGCTGTTTTTT. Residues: CASSLPGGRNTGELFF.

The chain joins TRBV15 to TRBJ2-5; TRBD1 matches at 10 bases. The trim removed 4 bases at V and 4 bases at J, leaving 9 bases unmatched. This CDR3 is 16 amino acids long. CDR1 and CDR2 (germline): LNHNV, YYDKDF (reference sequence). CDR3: CATSTTLGTGVETQYF. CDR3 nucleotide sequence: TGTGCCACCAGCACGACCCTGGGGACAGGGGTAGAGACCCAGTACTTC.

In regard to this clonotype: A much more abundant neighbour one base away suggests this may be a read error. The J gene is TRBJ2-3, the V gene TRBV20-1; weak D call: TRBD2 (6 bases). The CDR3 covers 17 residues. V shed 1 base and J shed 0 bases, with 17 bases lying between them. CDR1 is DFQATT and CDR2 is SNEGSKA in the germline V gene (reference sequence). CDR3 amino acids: CSARAPLAWRSTDTQYF. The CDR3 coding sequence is TGCAGTGCTAGAGCTCCCCTAGCGTGGAGGAGCACAGATACGCAGTATTTT.